Each of the 11 T cell receptor beta chains below was sequenced from the same sample in a study of shared clonotypes between healthy human individuals. Sequencing used immunoSEQ multiplex PCR; TCRdb keeps in-frame clones, though not all of them. The table includes millions of clones, approximately 90% detected once. The source material was naive CD4+ T cells sorted from blood. The subset was: CD45RA+ positively selected. These receptors came from a young man in good health.

The rearrangement links TRBV11-2 to TRBJ2-3; 15 nucleotides agree with TRBD2. The CDR3 extends over 18 amino acids. Trimming took 6 bases from V and 2 from J; bases not matched to a gene: 9. Germline CDR1 SGHAT, CDR2 FQNNGV. The CDR3 region is CASRPGLAGGFFTDTQYF. In DNA, the CDR3 is TGTGCCAGCAGGCCAGGACTAGCGGGGGGGTTCTTCACAGATACGCAGTATTTT.

The chain uses TRBV4-2 and TRBJ2-7; possible D gene TRBD2, 6 bases. The CDR3 length is 15 residues. Germline V gene data show CDR1 as LGHNA and CDR2 as YNFKEQ. Trimming shortened V by 4 bases and J by 3 bases, and 16 bases separated the two germline ends. CDR3 sequence reads: CASSPIWGEHYEQYF. The CDR3 region has the DNA TGTGCCAGCAGCCCGATTTGGGGGGAACACTACGAGCAGTACTTC.

This rearrangement joins TRBV19 to TRBJ2-2, with D perhaps TRBD1 (5 bases). The germline CDR1 and CDR2 sequences are LNHDA and SQIVND (reference sequence). This CDR3 region has 14 residues. Trimming pared 10 bases from V and 0 bases from J, leaving 12 bases between. The CDR3, as DNA: TGTGCCATTCCAGGGAACCCGAACACCGGGGAGCTGTTTTTT. Translating it yields CAIPGNPNTGELFF. Full variable domain (rest looked up from reference TRBV19 and TRBJ2-2): DGGITQSPKYLFRKEGQNVTLSCEQNLNHDAMYWYRQDPGQGLRLIYYSQIVNDFQKGDIAEGYSVSREKKESFPLTVTSAQKNPTAFYLCAIPGNPNTGELFFGEGSRLTVL.

The chain uses TRBV7-2 and TRBJ1-3, with D maybe TRBD1 (5 bases). Trimming stripped 4 bases from V and 1 base from J, with 14 bases between. The CDR3 length is 16 residues. From germline, CDR1 is SGHTA and CDR2 FQGNSA. This CDR3 is CASSSGTGVSGNTIYF. DNA of the CDR3: TGTGCCAGCAGCTCCGGGACGGGAGTTTCTGGAAACACCATATATTTT.

The V call is TRBV5-1, the J call TRBJ2-3; TRBD2 matches at 9 bases. The CDR3 sequence is 15 residues long. Germline V gene data show CDR1 as SGHRS and CDR2 as YFSETQ. Trimming took 1 base from V and 5 from J; bases not matched to a gene: 5. Here the CDR3 DNA reads TGCGCCAGCAGCTTGCCTAGCGGGGAAGGAGATACGCAGTATTTT. Its translation: CASSLPSGEGDTQYF.

This clone showed up just a few times. This sequence joins TRBV18 and TRBJ1-2; D is possibly TRBD1 (5 bases). Trimming took off 3 bases at V and 0 bases at J, with 17 bases between the two ends. The CDR3 runs to 17 residues. Germline lookup yields CDR1 KGHSH and CDR2 LQKENI. This CDR3 reads CASSPVQGRLPNYGYTF. In DNA, the CDR3 is TGTGCCAGCTCACCCGTGCAGGGAAGACTGCCTAACTATGGCTACACCTTC.

Comment on this clone: The junction shows a germline mismatch at one end, possibly a read error. The chain links TRBV10-3 to TRBJ2-2; unclear D gene. This CDR3 spans 13 amino acids. Germline assignment: CDR1 ENHRY and CDR2 SYGVKD. The DNA for the CDR3 is TGTGCCATCGGTGAGGTAGTCGCCGGGGAGCTGTTTTTT. Amino acid sequence: CAIGEVVAGELFF.

The chain is built from TRBV11-2 and TRBJ2-5, with 9 bases aligning to TRBD2. The length of the CDR3 is 15 residues. The germline gives CDR1 SGHAT, CDR2 FQNNGV. J gave up 5 bases and V 4 bases, and 8 bases lay outside the gene matches. DNA for the CDR3: TGTGCCAGCAGCTCTCCAGCGGGAGGTGGTGAGACCCAGTACTTC. Translated: CASSSPAGGGETQYF.

The chain couples TRBV4-1 to TRBJ2-3, with D maybe TRBD2 (6 bases). The CDR3 is 16 amino acids. CDR1 and CDR2 (germline): MGHRA, YSYEKL. Trimming shortened V by 0 bases and J by 1 base, and 11 bases separated the two germline ends. The CDR3 DNA reads TGCGCCAGCAGCCAAGATCGGGGGACCCGCACAGATACGCAGTATTTT. Encoded protein: CASSQDRGTRTDTQYF.

This chain links TRBV5-4 with TRBJ2-5, with 9 bases aligning to TRBD2. The CDR3 is 15 amino acids. The germline CDR1 and CDR2 sequences are SGHNT and YYREEE (reference sequence). After removal of 0 bases from V and 5 bases from J, the junction contained 5 bases not matched to a gene. The CDR3 coding sequence is TGTGCCAGCAGCTTGGATGCGGGAGGGTGGGAGACCCAGTACTTC. It translates to CASSLDAGGWETQYF.

Details on this clone: Distinct nucleotide sequences in the sample also encode this CDR3. The rearrangement links TRBV5-4 to TRBJ2-5; 13 bases fit TRBD2. Germline CDR1 reads SGHNT; CDR2 reads YYREEE (reference sequence). V was clipped by 4 bases and J by 5 bases; unmatched bases: 8. This CDR3 contains 16 residues. The CDR3 nucleotides are TGTGCCAGCAGCCCCACTAGCGGGGGGGCCGGGGAGACCCAGTACTTC. It yields the protein CASSPTSGGAGETQYF.